The sequence of this T cell receptor (beta chain) was determined in a study of breast tumors, draining lymph nodes, adjacent tissues. Whole-study findings and limits: Data fit most tumor T cells coming from lymph node, expanding in tumor. Luminal-like breast cancer showed significantly greater tumor-nontumor repertoire similarity than basal-like breast cancer did. Data only fit, rather than demonstrated, lymph node origin of most tumor T cells. Tumors had less TCR diversity than lymph nodes, more than nontumor tissue.

Worth noting for this clonotype: Its antigen is not known.

The lymph nodes were axillary draining lymph nodes from breast cancer patients. One entry per CDR3 protein, called by TCRdb with MiXCR from the multiplex PCR reads. The table lists about 100,000 distinct CDR3 sequences, about 20% of them singletons. The CDR3 is 12 amino acids. Trimming pared 4 bases from V and 6 bases from J, leaving 10 bases between. CDR1 is MDHEN and CDR2 is SYDVKM in the germline V gene. The sequence was obtained from a female donor with breast cancer. Some clones in this sample may be carry-over from other donors' samples. The chain recombines TRBV28 with TRBJ2-7, with D perhaps TRBD1 or TRBD2 (5 bases each). Sequencing input: axillary lymph node tissue. The CDR3 loop is CASSWGTAEQYF. CDR3 nucleotides: TGTGCCAGCAGTTGGGGGACGGCCGAGCAGTACTTC.